The 16 T cell receptor beta chains listed next were all sequenced from one sample in a study of tumor and adjacent non-tumor tissue in lung cancer. This sample's RNA came from whole unsorted tissue. This non-tumor lung sample came from over 3 cm beyond the tumor edge. TCRbeta libraries were built with three rounds of nested PCR, modified from ARM-PCR. A single record per CDR3 protein comes from TCRdb applying MiXCR to the multiplex PCR reads. The table includes roughly 75,000 distinct CDR3 sequences, about 82% detected once. Input material: distant non-tumor lung tissue. Receptors were obtained from a man in his 60s with non-small cell lung cancer.

This clonotype was picked up many times. The rearrangement uses TRBV12-3 or TRBV12-4 and TRBJ2-1; D ambiguous. Trimming stripped 1 base from V and 5 bases from J, with 9 bases between. The CDR3 contains 14 residues. The DNA for the CDR3 is TGTGCCAGCAGTTTAGTACAGATAAACAATGAGCAGTTCTTC. Protein sequence: CASSLVQINNEQFF.

In this sample, this clonotype turned up a few times. A much larger clone lies one base from this, so it may be a read error. The genes are TRBV4-3 and TRBJ1-1; TRBD1 matches at 7 bases. Germline CDR1 is LGHNA and CDR2 is YSLEER. There are 15 residues in the CDR3. The CDR3: CASNQDGGRGAGAFF. The CDR3 nucleotides read TGCGCCAGCAACCAAGATGGGGGCAGGGGGGCTGGGGCTTTCTTT.

This clonotype was picked up a small number of times. CDR3 sequence: CASSPGLAGAGANVLTF. In DNA form, the CDR3 reads TGCGCCAGTAGCCCAGGACTAGCGGGAGCGGGGGCCAACGTCCTGACTTTC. The chain links TRBV5-1 to TRBJ2-6; 13 bases fit TRBD2. The CDR3 loop spans 17 amino acids. CDR1 and CDR2 (germline): SGHRS, YFSETQ. Trimming removed 8 bases from V and 4 bases from J; junction bases left unmatched: 9.

Comment on this clonotype: This may be a read error, as it is one base from a much larger clone. The chain has TRBV28 and TRBJ1-5; maybe TRBD1 (6 bases). This CDR3 is built from 12 residues. Looked up from germline, CDR1 is MDHEN and CDR2 is SYDVKM. V was shortened by 9 bases and J by 5 bases, with 11 bases between the two germline ends. The CDR3 sequence is CASQGNDQPQHF. The CDR3 DNA is TGTGCCAGTCAGGGGAATGATCAGCCCCAGCATTTT.

The chain employs TRBV5-4 and TRBJ1-6; possible D gene TRBD1, 6 bases. CDR3 length: 14 amino acids. Germline assignment: CDR1 SGHNT and CDR2 YYREEE (reference sequence). The CDR3 spells CVSSPRGDGSPLHF. The DNA of the CDR3 is TGTGTCAGTTCTCCCAGGGGAGATGGTTCACCCCTCCACTTT.

About this clonotype itself: The conserved final phenylalanine or tryptophan is absent from the CDR3, which likely points to a read error. This chain joins TRBV11-2 and TRBJ2-7; 7 bases are shared with TRBD2. The CDR3 loop spans 17 amino acids. CDR1 SGHAT and CDR2 FQNNGV come from the germline V gene. This CDR3 is CASSPPSGAAGTYDQYL. CDR3 nucleotides: TGTGCCAGCAGCCCCCCATCCGGTGCAGCGGGAACATACGATCAGTACTTA.

Comment on this clonotype: The junction does not match germline at one end; this may be a read error. This chain uses TRBV6-5 with TRBJ2-6; D ambiguous. Germline values: CDR1 MNHEY, CDR2 SVGAGI. CDR3 length equals 17 residues. The CDR3 protein is CDSSLVGTSSGANVLTF. The CDR3 DNA reads as TGTGACAGCAGCCTAGTGGGAACCAGCTCTGGGGCCAACGTCCTGACTTTC.

With regard to this clonotype: Its ends do not fully match the called genes, so a read error is possible. The V gene is TRBV11-2, the J gene TRBJ2-6; tentative D call: TRBD2 (6 bases). The CDR3 is made up of 18 amino acids. Germline V gene data show CDR1 as SGHAT and CDR2 as FQNNGV. DNA for the CDR3: TGTGCCAGCAGTCCAACTAACGGGGGAGACACTGGGGCCAACGTCCTAACTTTC. Its translation: CASSPTNGGDTGANVLTF.

In regard to this clonotype: The CDR3 end shows no conserved phenylalanine or tryptophan, and so a read error is likely. The DNA is left out, because the CDR3 cannot be placed on it with certainty; the CDR3 is given as TCRdb lists it. The chain recombines TRBV11-3 with TRBJ2-3. CDR1 and CDR2 (germline): SGHNT, YENEEA. Including both end residues, the CDR3 is 13 amino acids long. The CDR3 region is CGSSFQVADTHYV.

The chain is built from TRBV12-3 or TRBV12-4 and TRBJ2-5, with D perhaps matching TRBD1 (7 bases). Trimming took off 7 bases at V and 1 base at J, with 19 bases between the two ends. The CDR3 sequence is 16 residues long. This CDR3 is CASNLGQGGFQETQYF. DNA of the CDR3: TGTGCCAGCAATTTGGGGCAGGGGGGTTTCCAAGAGACCCAGTACTTC.

On this clonotype: One base away lies a much larger clone, so this may be a sequencing read error. This chain joins TRBV6-6 and TRBJ2-1; a possible D gene is TRBD2 (5 bases). There are 13 residues in the CDR3. Between the trimmed V and J ends, which lost 0 bases and 9 bases, there was a span of 9 bases. Per the germline V gene, CDR1 is MNHNY and CDR2 is SVGAGI (reference sequence). DNA for the CDR3: TGTGCCAGCAGTTACTCGGGCCGGGGTGAGCAGTTCTTC. Its translation: CASSYSGRGEQFF.

This clonotype was seen only a few times. The chain joins TRBV11-2 to TRBJ2-5; unclear D gene. The CDR3 totals 13 residues. Trimming pared 2 bases from V and 2 bases from J, leaving 6 bases between. CDR1 and CDR2 (germline): SGHAT, FQNNGV. The CDR3 sequence: CASSLSVQETQYF. The CDR3 DNA sequence: TGTGCCAGCAGCTTATCAGTTCAAGAGACCCAGTACTTC.

Details on this clonotype: A much larger clone differs from this one at a single base, so this may be a read error. The rearrangement links TRBV5-1 to TRBJ2-3; D not resolved. The CDR3 sequence is 12 residues long. Germline assignment: CDR1 SGHRS and CDR2 YFSETQ. The CDR3 DNA reads as TGCGACAGCAGCTTGGACACAGATACGCAGTATTTT. It yields the protein CDSSLDTDTQYF.

This clonotype occurred once. The chain has TRBV6-9 and TRBJ2-7; D gene uncertain. CDR3 size: 13 residues. Germline V gene data show CDR1 as MNHGY and CDR2 as SVAAGI. The chain's CDR3 is CASRPRPSYEQYF. CDR3 nucleotides: TGTGCAAGTAGACCGCGCCCCTCGTACGAGCAGTACTTC.

The gene calls are TRBV11-2 and TRBJ1-1; D is undetermined. The CDR3 is made up of 13 amino acids. The V gene's germline CDR1 is SGHAT and CDR2 FQNNGV. V was pared by 7 bases and J by 1 base, with 10 bases between. The CDR3 protein is CASNLDPNTEAFF. For the CDR3, the DNA is TGTGCCAGCAACTTGGATCCGAACACTGAAGCTTTCTTT.

Note on this clonotype: One end of the junction does not line up with germline, which may come from a read error. DNA for the CDR3: TGTGGTGCTAGAGCAAGGAGCCGGGACGAGTTTGATGAGCAGTTCTTC. Amino acid sequence: CGARARSRDEFDEQFF. J is TRBJ2-1 and V is TRBV20-1; D possibly uses TRBD1 or TRBD2 (5 bases each). The CDR3 is 16 amino acids. Germline loops: CDR1 DFQATT, CDR2 SNEGSKA (reference sequence).